This T cell receptor (beta chain) comes out of a study of blood T cell repertoires in COVID-19. Whole-study context: Acute and convalescent COVID-19 specimens originated in the United States, Italy and Spain. The analysed material was cDNA or gDNA that came from T cells, B-cell-depleted T cells, or PBMCs.

Sequencing was performed with immunoSEQ multiplex PCR; in TCRdb, only in-frame clones are kept and a portion is missing. The sample includes roughly 81,000 clones, 82% seen only once; the top ten take 10%. The CDR3 has 14 amino acids. Germline V lookup: CDR1 MNHNS, CDR2 SASEGT. The V and J ends lost 7 bases and 5 bases respectively, with 14 bases between them. The chain carries TRBV6-1 and TRBJ1-4; D gene ambiguous. This TCR was sampled from a man in his sixties with acute or convalescent COVID-19. Input material: peripheral blood. The CDR3 nucleotides are TGTGCCAGCACCCCCCGGGATTTCAATGAAAAACTGTTTTTT. This codes for CASTPRDFNEKLFF.